These 19 T cell receptor beta chains share one sample of origin, sequenced in a study of OX40 agonist ivuxolimab in advanced cancers. Libraries were prepared by immunoSEQ multiplex PCR; TCRdb keeps only in-frame clonotypes and omits some of them. Among 25,000 or so clones, roughly 88% were seen once, and the ten largest hold 8.5% to 10%. The material was CD4+ or CD8+ T cells sorted from blood, obtained in a trial of the OX40 agonist ivuxolimab. Receptor source: an adult with an advanced solid tumor such as melanoma, head and neck, liver or kidney cancer.

This chain uses TRBV19 with TRBJ2-5, with 8 bases that match TRBD1. V lost 9 bases and J lost 5; bases outside the gene matches: 14. Per germline, CDR1 LNHDA and CDR2 SQIVND (reference sequence). The CDR3 consists of 15 residues. The CDR3 DNA reads as TGTGCCAGCAGGCCGGTAGGACAGGGCGGTGAGACCCAGTACTTC. This gives the protein CASRPVGQGGETQYF.

This chain links TRBV5-1 with TRBJ2-2, with D possibly matching TRBD2 (5 bases). The V end lost 0 bases, the J end lost 6 bases, and 12 bases lay between the germline ends. Germline V gene sequence: CDR1 SGHRS, CDR2 YFSETQ. The CDR3 is 15 residues long. Here the CDR3 reads CASSLVGEKSGELFF. DNA of the CDR3: TGCGCCAGCAGCTTGGTCGGGGAAAAGTCCGGGGAGCTGTTTTTT.

In DNA, the CDR3 is TGTGCCAGCAGTTACTCCATACAGGGGGAGACTGAAGCTTTCTTT. Translated: CASSYSIQGETEAFF. The chain links TRBV6-5 to TRBJ1-1; 8 bases line up with TRBD1. The V gene's germline CDR1 is MNHEY and CDR2 SVGAGI. With 0 bases clipped from V and 5 bases from J, the junction kept 5 bases outside the gene matches. The CDR3 contains 15 residues.

This chain connects TRBV7-2 to TRBJ1-2; D is undetermined. CDR3 length: 12 residues. CDR1 is SGHTA, CDR2 FQGNSA, per germline. Between the trimmed V and J ends, which lost 6 bases and 5 bases, there was a span of 10 bases. The CDR3: CASRPASYGYTF. As DNA, the CDR3 is TGTGCCAGCAGACCTGCCTCATATGGCTACACCTTC.

The rearrangement uses TRBV19 and TRBJ1-2; no firm D call. CDR1 and CDR2 from the germline V gene are LNHDA and SQIVND (reference sequence). V shed 2 bases and J shed 7 bases, with 23 bases lying between them. The CDR3 is made up of 17 amino acids. The CDR3 region is CASSISPAGSLAGGYTF. In DNA form, the CDR3 reads TGTGCCAGTAGTATAAGCCCCGCAGGCTCGCTGGCTGGTGGCTACACCTTC.

The J gene is TRBJ2-4, the V gene TRBV28, with TRBD2 identical over 8 bases. Trimming cost V 3 bases and J 3 bases; bases outside gene matches: 13. This CDR3 spans 18 amino acids. Looked up from germline, CDR1 is MDHEN and CDR2 is SYDVKM. In nucleotides, the CDR3 is TGTGCCAGCAGTTTGGTTCACCCGGGAGGGAATGGCAAAAACATTCAGTACTTC. Its protein product is CASSLVHPGGNGKNIQYF.

The chain employs TRBV29-1 and TRBJ2-4; tentatively, D is TRBD1 or TRBD2 (6 bases each). The CDR3 is 12 residues long. From germline, CDR1 is SQVTM and CDR2 ANQGSEA. CDR3 nucleotides: TGCAGTTATTGGGGGGCGTCGGACATTCAGTACTTC. As protein: CSYWGASDIQYF.

This clone came up a few times. The rearrangement joins TRBV2 to TRBJ2-7; TRBD2 aligns across 8 bases. Germline loops: CDR1 SNHLY, CDR2 FYNNEI. The CDR3 totals 14 residues. The V segment lost 6 bases and the J segment 3 bases; nucleotides outside the gene matches: 7. CDR3 in amino acids: CASSGTSGFYEQYF. The CDR3 nucleotides read TGTGCCAGCAGCGGTACTAGCGGCTTCTACGAGCAGTACTTC. Supplemented by reference TRBV2 and TRBJ2-7, the full variable domain reads EPEVTQTPSHQVTQMGQEVILRCVPISNHLYFYWYRQILGQKVEFLVSFYNNEISEKSEIFDDQFSVERPDGSNFTLKIRSTKLEDSAMYFCASSGTSGFYEQYFGPGTRLTVT.

The chain couples TRBV6-6 to TRBJ2-3; D is perhaps TRBD2 (5 bases). This CDR3 spans 13 amino acids. Germline V gene sequence: CDR1 MNHNY, CDR2 SVGAGI (reference sequence). Trimming removed 6 bases from V and 6 bases from J, with 13 bases in between. The CDR3 bases are TGTGCCAGCAGCCTACTAGTGGTGGATACGCAGTATTTT. This translates into CASSLLVVDTQYF.

J is TRBJ2-2 and V is TRBV25-1, with 8 bases fitting TRBD2. Germline trimming cut 1 base from V and 4 bases from J; bases unmatched to any gene: 5. The CDR3 covers 16 residues. Germline loops: CDR1 MGHDK, CDR2 SYGVNS. The CDR3 bases are TGTGCCAGCAGTGAATTGGGCGGGAGGTCCACCGGGGAGCTGTTTTTT. Translating it yields CASSELGGRSTGELFF. The variable domain in full, with the rest retrieved from reference TRBV25-1 and TRBJ2-2, is EADIYQTPRYLVIGTGKKITLECSQTMGHDKMYWYQQDPGMELHLIHYSYGVNSTEKGDLSSESTVSRIRTEHFPLTLESARPSHTSQYLCASSELGGRSTGELFFGEGSRLTVL.

This chain links TRBV6-4 with TRBJ2-3, with 9 nucleotides matching TRBD1. The germline gives CDR1 MRHNA, CDR2 SNTAGT. Trimming cost V 5 bases and J 4 bases; bases outside gene matches: 7. This CDR3 contains 15 residues. The CDR3 loop reads CASSLTGGLPDTQYF. For the CDR3, the DNA is TGTGCCAGCAGTTTGACAGGGGGTCTACCAGATACGCAGTATTTT.

This sequence joins TRBV30 and TRBJ2-2; 9 bases match TRBD1. Germline trimming cut 3 bases from V and 3 bases from J; bases unmatched to any gene: 11. The CDR3 consists of 17 residues. In germline, CDR1 is GTSNPN, CDR2 SVGIG (reference sequence). DNA for the CDR3: TGTGCCTGGAGGCTAAACGTCCGGGACAGGGACACCGGGGAGCTGTTTTTT. This translates into CAWRLNVRDRDTGELFF.

The V and J genes are TRBV4-1 and TRBJ2-7; 7 bases fit TRBD1. This CDR3 contains 14 residues. J was trimmed by 2 bases and V by 4 bases; bases with no gene match: 5. Germline V lookup: CDR1 MGHRA, CDR2 YSYEKL. CDR3 DNA: TGCGCCAGCAGCCCCAGGACAGGCGCCTACGAGCAGTACTTC. It translates to CASSPRTGAYEQYF.

The chain combines TRBV29-1 with TRBJ2-1; D may match TRBD1 or TRBD2 (5 bases each). Trimming removed 7 bases from V and 3 bases from J, with 16 bases in between. CDR1 SQVTM and CDR2 ANQGSEA come from the germline V gene. This CDR3 spans 14 amino acids. The CDR3 nucleotides read TGCAGCGGCAACCGGGACCAAAGCTACAATGAGCAGTTCTTC. This translates into CSGNRDQSYNEQFF.

The chain carries TRBV5-8 and TRBJ2-1, with D perhaps matching TRBD2 (5 bases). Between the trimmed V and J ends, which lost 8 bases and 0 bases, there was a span of 15 bases. The CDR3 consists of 15 residues. Germline CDR1 and CDR2: SGHTS and YDEGEE. Here the CDR3 DNA reads TGTGCCAGGGCCCCTAAAGCGGTCTCCTACAATGAGCAGTTCTTC. It encodes CARAPKAVSYNEQFF.

This clone appeared a few times. The chain is built from TRBV11-2 and TRBJ2-7; 7 positions match TRBD2. Germline lookup yields CDR1 SGHAT and CDR2 FQNNGV. With 2 bases clipped from V and 5 bases from J, the junction kept 6 bases outside the gene matches. CDR3 length equals 14 residues. For the CDR3, the DNA is TGTGCCAGCAGCTTAAGGAGCGGGACCAACGAGCAGTACTTC. Amino acids: CASSLRSGTNEQYF.

The rearrangement uses TRBV2 and TRBJ2-7, with TRBD2 identical over 10 bases. The CDR3 loop spans 15 amino acids. J gave up 1 base and V 5 bases, and 5 bases lay outside the gene matches. Germline-derived CDR1 and CDR2 are SNHLY and FYNNEI. Written as DNA, the CDR3 is TGTGCCAGCAGTTCAACTAGCGGGGTTTCCTACGAGCAGTACTTC. It codes for CASSSTSGVSYEQYF.

In its sample, this clone was seen once. The chain has TRBV7-2 and TRBJ1-4; no firm D call. The CDR3 spans 15 residues. Germline CDR1 reads SGHTA; CDR2 reads FQGNSA. V was trimmed by 1 base and J by 0 bases, leaving 6 bases between them. The chain's CDR3 is CASSLDTATNEKLFF. In DNA form, the CDR3 reads TGTGCCAGCAGCTTAGATACAGCAACTAATGAAAAACTGTTTTTT.

This sequence joins TRBV18 and TRBJ1-1; no clear D. Germline assignment: CDR1 KGHSH and CDR2 LQKENI. The CDR3 length is 13 residues. V shed 0 bases and J shed 1 base, with 3 bases lying between them. Here the CDR3 DNA reads TGTGCCAGCTCACCACCTGGGAACACTGAAGCTTTCTTT. It specifies CASSPPGNTEAFF.